This TCR beta chain appears in the sequencing data of a study of T-cell reconstitution after alpha-beta-depleted transplantation in children. Unique molecular identifiers were built into the TCRbeta library. TCRdb fed the PCR reads into MiXCR, producing one record per CDR3 protein. This sample has over 200,000 distinct CDR3 sequences, with around 9.5% found just once. V was pared by 7 bases and J by 0 bases, with 4 bases between. Germline CDR1 MNHEY, CDR2 SMNVEV (reference sequence). The CDR3 length is 12 residues. Sequenced here: PBMCs from the stem cell graft donor, sampled from the stem cell graft. The rearrangement uses TRBV27 and TRBJ1-5, with unresolved D. This sequence was found in a human donor who donated a stem cell graft to a child with acute lymphoblastic leukemia. As DNA, the CDR3 is TGTGCCAGCAAAGGTAGCAATCAGCCCCAGCATTTT. Amino acids: CASKGSNQPQHF.